The 16 T cell receptor beta chains reported below all come from one sample, sequenced in a study of CD8 T cells in ankylosing spondylitis. Study-level findings and limits: Seemingly characteristic of ankylosing spondylitis blood was a TCR beta motif consisting of several highly homologous variants.

No antigen has been assigned to these receptors. TCRdb re-derived calls from the 5' RACE reads in MiXCR, one entry per CDR3 protein. The table shows roughly 300,000 distinct CDR3 sequences, with 6.5% to 10% occurring only once. The sequenced sample was blood, either unsorted or a sorted T cell fraction (not recorded which). The source is a male donor with ankylosing spondylitis.

This clonotype was observed a few times. V usage is TRBV11-1 and J usage is TRBJ1-2; no firm D call. The CDR3 runs to 14 residues. Germline CDR1 and CDR2: SGHAT and FQDESV (reference sequence). V gave up 4 bases and J gave up 4 bases, with 13 bases separating them. CDR3 residues: CASSSLGALYGYTF. The CDR3 nucleotides read TGTGCCAGCAGCTCTCTGGGTGCCCTCTATGGCTACACCTTC.

Only a few counts were recorded for this clonotype. This chain connects TRBV5-1 to TRBJ2-5; D possibly uses TRBD1 or TRBD2 (5 bases each). Germline lookup yields CDR1 SGHRS and CDR2 YFSETQ. The CDR3 spans 16 residues. The V end lost 4 bases, the J end lost 1 base, and 17 bases lay between the germline ends. The CDR3 region is CASSPGPGTGQETQYF. CDR3 nucleotides: TGCGCCAGCAGCCCTGGTCCCGGGACGGGCCAAGAGACCCAGTACTTC.

The chain is built from TRBV6-2 or TRBV6-3 and TRBJ2-1; D uncertain. The CDR3 loop spans 15 amino acids. Germline CDR1 and CDR2: MNHEY and SVGEGT. V gave up 5 bases and J gave up 4 bases, with 15 bases separating them. Here the CDR3 reads CASSNNQDGYNEQFF. The CDR3 bases are TGTGCCAGCAGTAACAACCAGGACGGATACAATGAGCAGTTCTTC.

This clonotype came up a few times. The chain recombines TRBV21-1 with TRBJ2-7; the table calls TRBD1, which could not be checked here. TRBV21-1 is annotated as a pseudogene. The CDR3 contains 12 residues. This CDR3 reads CARRDSSYEQYF. For the CDR3, the DNA is TGTGCCCGTCGGGACAGCTCCTACGAGCAGTACTTC.

This clonotype was picked up a small number of times. The CDR3 region is CAISESRLSYEQYF. CDR3 nucleotide sequence: TGTGCCATCAGTGAGTCCCGACTTTCCTACGAGCAGTACTTC. V usage is TRBV10-3 and J usage is TRBJ2-7; D not certain. Germline lookup yields CDR1 ENHRY and CDR2 SYGVKD. Trimming stripped 0 bases from V and 1 base from J, with 7 bases between. This CDR3 comprises 14 residues.

This sequence joins TRBV7-3 and TRBJ2-2; no firm D call. CDR1 is SGHTA and CDR2 is FQGTGA in the germline V gene. V shed 5 bases and J shed 2 bases, with 9 bases lying between them. The CDR3 spans 14 residues. The CDR3 DNA sequence: TGTGCCAGCAGCCACCGGGCAAACACCGGGGAGCTGTTTTTT. Translating gives CASSHRANTGELFF.

This chain joins TRBV15 and TRBJ2-5, with D possibly matching TRBD1 (6 bases). The CDR3 length is 15 residues. The V end was cut by 0 bases, the J end by 4 bases, with 12 bases between. Per germline, CDR1 LNHNV and CDR2 YYDKDF (reference sequence). Here the CDR3 DNA reads TGTGCCACCAGCAGAGATCTATTACAGGGAGAGACCCAGTACTTC. Translation gives CATSRDLLQGETQYF.

This clonotype was picked up a small number of times. V is TRBV27 and J is TRBJ2-5; D may be TRBD1 (5 bases). CDR1 is MNHEY and CDR2 is SMNVEV in the germline V gene (reference sequence). V was trimmed by 6 bases and J by 4 bases, leaving 15 bases between them. The CDR3 is 14 amino acids. DNA for the CDR3: TGTGCCAGCAGGGGCTTCAGGGCTGGAGAGACCCAGTACTTC. It encodes CASRGFRAGETQYF.

This chain links TRBV7-3 with TRBJ2-3; 12 bases agree with TRBD2. The CDR3 is made up of 15 amino acids. Germline V gene lookup returns CDR1 SGHTA and CDR2 FQGTGA. V lost 5 bases to trimming and J lost 4 bases; unmatched junction nucleotides: 4. CDR3 in amino acids: CASSQLAGGADTQYF. Here the CDR3 DNA reads TGTGCCAGCAGCCAACTAGCGGGAGGAGCAGATACGCAGTATTTT.

In its sample, this clonotype was seen many times. The CDR3 bases are TGCAGTGCTAGGGGGGACAGGGATTACAATGAGCAGTTCTTC. Its protein is CSARGDRDYNEQFF. The V and J genes are TRBV20-1 and TRBJ2-1; 9 positions agree with TRBD1. V gave up 3 bases and J gave up 4 bases; unmatched junction bases: 4. From germline, CDR1 is DFQATT and CDR2 SNEGSKA (reference sequence). The CDR3 has 14 amino acids.

The table lists this clonotype with a few counts. The chain is built from TRBV14 and TRBJ2-7; 16 bases are shared with TRBD2. J lost 4 bases, V lost 2 bases, and 2 bases had no gene match. CDR1 is SGHDN and CDR2 is FVKESK in the germline V gene. The CDR3 loop spans 16 amino acids. CDR3 sequence (DNA): TGTGCCAGCAGCCAACCGGGACTAGCGGGAGGGTACGAGCAGTACTTC. Its protein product is CASSQPGLAGGYEQYF.

This clonotype was detected only a few times. The chain has TRBV27 and TRBJ1-1; unclear D gene. CDR1 and CDR2 from the germline V gene are MNHEY and SMNVEV (reference sequence). The CDR3 runs 13 residues. Trimming took off 4 bases at V and 5 bases at J, with 11 bases between the two ends. The CDR3 reads CASSWEGGTEAFF. DNA for the CDR3: TGTGCCAGCAGTTGGGAGGGTGGGACTGAAGCTTTCTTT.

The chain uses TRBV5-1 and TRBJ2-6, with D unclear. The germline V and J ends were trimmed by 1 base and 2 bases, with 10 bases remaining between them. The CDR3 spans 16 residues. The germline V gene has CDR1 SGHRS and CDR2 YFSETQ. The CDR3 DNA sequence: TGCGCCAGCAGCTTGAAATTAGGCCCTGGGGCCAACGTCCTGACTTTC. It is translated as CASSLKLGPGANVLTF.

V and J are TRBV29-1 and TRBJ1-1; weak D call: TRBD1 (6 bases). The germline V and J ends were trimmed by 1 base and 4 bases, with 13 bases remaining between them. CDR1 SQVTM and CDR2 ANQGSEA come from the germline V gene. This CDR3 is built from 14 residues. As DNA, the CDR3 is TGCAGCGTTGAAGGAGGGGGGGTTATCACTGAAGCTTTCTTT. Encoded protein: CSVEGGGVITEAFF.

This clonotype was seen many times. The rearrangement joins TRBV7-8 to TRBJ2-1; 7 bases align to TRBD2. Germline V gives CDR1 SGHVS, CDR2 FQNEAQ. The V and J ends lost 1 base and 5 bases, in that order; junction bases with no gene match: 8. CDR3 size: 16 residues. The CDR3 sequence is CASSLGGGRLHNEQFF. CDR3 nucleotides: TGTGCCAGCAGCTTAGGGGGCGGGAGACTACACAATGAGCAGTTCTTC.

About this clonotype: One base away lies a much larger clone, so this may be a sequencing read error. This chain joins TRBV20-1 and TRBJ2-5, with D possibly TRBD2 on 5 matching bases. This CDR3 comprises 16 residues. CDR1 is DFQATT and CDR2 is SNEGSKA in the germline V gene (reference sequence). V lost 0 bases and J lost 4, with 18 bases in between. CDR3 loop: CSARERGLLSRETQYF. The CDR3 coding sequence is TGCAGTGCTAGAGAGAGAGGACTGCTGTCTCGAGAGACCCAGTACTTC.